This T cell receptor beta chain was obtained from a study of blood T cell repertoires in COVID-19. Study-wide context: Samples of COVID-19 (acute and convalescent) were obtained from the United States, Italy and Spain. Nucleic acid was either cDNA or gDNA, and it came from T cells, B-cell-depleted T cells, or PBMCs.

Looked up from germline, CDR1 is LNHDA and CDR2 is SQIVND (reference sequence). CDR3 length: 11 residues. Trimming took off 8 bases at V and 4 bases at J, with 6 bases between the two ends. In the original processing: Researchers report that nucleated cell counts were estimated from reference gene primer amplification. Assay used: immunoSEQ multiplex PCR; TCRdb lists only in-frame clones, some missing. Clonal size and the V and J genes are those of that table, whereas D and trimming came from the DNA. The data hold about 140,000 clones, with roughly 80% observed a single time. The sequence was collected from an older man who had recovered from COVID-19. The chain is built from TRBV19 and TRBJ1-5, with D unclear. The sequenced material came from peripheral blood. CDR3 nucleotide sequence: TGTGCCAGTGGCAGTAATCAGCCCCAGCATTTT. It is translated as CASGSNQPQHF.